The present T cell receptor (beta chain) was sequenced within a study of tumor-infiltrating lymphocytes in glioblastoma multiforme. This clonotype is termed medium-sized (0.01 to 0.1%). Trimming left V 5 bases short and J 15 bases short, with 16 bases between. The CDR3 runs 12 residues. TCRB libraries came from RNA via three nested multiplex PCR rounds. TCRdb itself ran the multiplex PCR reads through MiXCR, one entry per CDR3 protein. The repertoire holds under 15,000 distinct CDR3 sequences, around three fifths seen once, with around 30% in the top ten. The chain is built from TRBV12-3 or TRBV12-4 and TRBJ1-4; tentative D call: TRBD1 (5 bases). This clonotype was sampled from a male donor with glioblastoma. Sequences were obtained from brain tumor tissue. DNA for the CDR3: TGTGCCAGCAGTCCTAGGGGTTTAATGATGTTTTTT. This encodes CASSPRGLMMFF.